The 5 T cell receptor beta chains presented below share a single source sample, sequenced in a study of T cells in Graves' hyperthyroidism and ophthalmopathy. Template material for amplifying TCR beta CDR3 regions consisted of RNA transcripts. Initially, a first-round RT-PCR of the TCR CDR3 employed the HTBI primer set. TCRdb passed the multiplex PCR reads through MiXCR, listing each CDR3 protein once. Of more than 300,000 distinct CDR3 sequences in the sample, 15% to 20% were seen once. Sequenced input: blood. All receptors come from a woman in her 30s with Graves' hyperthyroidism that later progressed to Graves' ophthalmopathy.

This clonotype has at least ten counts. This CDR3 reads CASSETWTFGAFF. CDR3 bases: TGTGCCAGCAGTGAGACCTGGACATTCGGAGCTTTCTTT. V usage is TRBV2 and J usage is TRBJ1-1; a weak D match, TRBD1 (5 bases). This CDR3 region has 13 residues. Trimming removed 3 bases from V and 10 bases from J, with 15 bases in between. Looked up from germline, CDR1 is SNHLY and CDR2 is FYNNEI.

The chain joins TRBV7-8 to TRBJ2-3; D uncertain. This CDR3 has 17 residues. V lost 5 bases to trimming and J lost 2 bases, with 20 bases between them. Germline V lookup: CDR1 SGHVS, CDR2 FQNEAQ. The chain's CDR3 is CASSDTDLGLVTDTQYF. CDR3 DNA: TGTGCCAGCAGCGACACAGATTTAGGGCTGGTCACAGATACGCAGTATTTT.

This clonotype was observed at least ten times. The genes are TRBV6-6 and TRBJ2-7, with D possibly being TRBD2 (5 bases). Germline CDR1 and CDR2: MNHNY and SVGAGI (reference sequence). V lost 1 base, J lost 0 bases, and 16 bases lay in between. The CDR3 length is 17 residues. The CDR3 sequence: CASSYWVGETASYEQYF. The CDR3 nucleotides read TGTGCCAGCAGTTACTGGGTCGGGGAGACCGCCTCCTACGAGCAGTACTTC.

This clonotype was counted many times. V and J are TRBV7-9 and TRBJ2-3; TRBD2 agrees at 10 bases. The germline V gene has CDR1 SEHNR and CDR2 FQNEAQ (reference sequence). V trimming: 5 bases; J trimming: 3 bases; junction bases outside the gene matches: 2. CDR3 length: 14 amino acids. The CDR3 protein is CASSRTSGTDTQYF. The CDR3 nucleotides read TGTGCCAGCAGCCGGACTAGCGGTACAGATACGCAGTATTTT.

The chain employs TRBV6-1 and TRBJ2-2, with 9 bases matching TRBD1. The V and J ends lost 5 bases and 6 bases, in that order; junction bases with no gene match: 7. Germline V gives CDR1 MNHNS, CDR2 SASEGT. The CDR3 runs 15 residues. In DNA form, the CDR3 reads TGTGCCAGCAGTAGCACCGGGACAGGGCCCGGGGAGCTGTTTTTT. As protein: CASSSTGTGPGELFF.